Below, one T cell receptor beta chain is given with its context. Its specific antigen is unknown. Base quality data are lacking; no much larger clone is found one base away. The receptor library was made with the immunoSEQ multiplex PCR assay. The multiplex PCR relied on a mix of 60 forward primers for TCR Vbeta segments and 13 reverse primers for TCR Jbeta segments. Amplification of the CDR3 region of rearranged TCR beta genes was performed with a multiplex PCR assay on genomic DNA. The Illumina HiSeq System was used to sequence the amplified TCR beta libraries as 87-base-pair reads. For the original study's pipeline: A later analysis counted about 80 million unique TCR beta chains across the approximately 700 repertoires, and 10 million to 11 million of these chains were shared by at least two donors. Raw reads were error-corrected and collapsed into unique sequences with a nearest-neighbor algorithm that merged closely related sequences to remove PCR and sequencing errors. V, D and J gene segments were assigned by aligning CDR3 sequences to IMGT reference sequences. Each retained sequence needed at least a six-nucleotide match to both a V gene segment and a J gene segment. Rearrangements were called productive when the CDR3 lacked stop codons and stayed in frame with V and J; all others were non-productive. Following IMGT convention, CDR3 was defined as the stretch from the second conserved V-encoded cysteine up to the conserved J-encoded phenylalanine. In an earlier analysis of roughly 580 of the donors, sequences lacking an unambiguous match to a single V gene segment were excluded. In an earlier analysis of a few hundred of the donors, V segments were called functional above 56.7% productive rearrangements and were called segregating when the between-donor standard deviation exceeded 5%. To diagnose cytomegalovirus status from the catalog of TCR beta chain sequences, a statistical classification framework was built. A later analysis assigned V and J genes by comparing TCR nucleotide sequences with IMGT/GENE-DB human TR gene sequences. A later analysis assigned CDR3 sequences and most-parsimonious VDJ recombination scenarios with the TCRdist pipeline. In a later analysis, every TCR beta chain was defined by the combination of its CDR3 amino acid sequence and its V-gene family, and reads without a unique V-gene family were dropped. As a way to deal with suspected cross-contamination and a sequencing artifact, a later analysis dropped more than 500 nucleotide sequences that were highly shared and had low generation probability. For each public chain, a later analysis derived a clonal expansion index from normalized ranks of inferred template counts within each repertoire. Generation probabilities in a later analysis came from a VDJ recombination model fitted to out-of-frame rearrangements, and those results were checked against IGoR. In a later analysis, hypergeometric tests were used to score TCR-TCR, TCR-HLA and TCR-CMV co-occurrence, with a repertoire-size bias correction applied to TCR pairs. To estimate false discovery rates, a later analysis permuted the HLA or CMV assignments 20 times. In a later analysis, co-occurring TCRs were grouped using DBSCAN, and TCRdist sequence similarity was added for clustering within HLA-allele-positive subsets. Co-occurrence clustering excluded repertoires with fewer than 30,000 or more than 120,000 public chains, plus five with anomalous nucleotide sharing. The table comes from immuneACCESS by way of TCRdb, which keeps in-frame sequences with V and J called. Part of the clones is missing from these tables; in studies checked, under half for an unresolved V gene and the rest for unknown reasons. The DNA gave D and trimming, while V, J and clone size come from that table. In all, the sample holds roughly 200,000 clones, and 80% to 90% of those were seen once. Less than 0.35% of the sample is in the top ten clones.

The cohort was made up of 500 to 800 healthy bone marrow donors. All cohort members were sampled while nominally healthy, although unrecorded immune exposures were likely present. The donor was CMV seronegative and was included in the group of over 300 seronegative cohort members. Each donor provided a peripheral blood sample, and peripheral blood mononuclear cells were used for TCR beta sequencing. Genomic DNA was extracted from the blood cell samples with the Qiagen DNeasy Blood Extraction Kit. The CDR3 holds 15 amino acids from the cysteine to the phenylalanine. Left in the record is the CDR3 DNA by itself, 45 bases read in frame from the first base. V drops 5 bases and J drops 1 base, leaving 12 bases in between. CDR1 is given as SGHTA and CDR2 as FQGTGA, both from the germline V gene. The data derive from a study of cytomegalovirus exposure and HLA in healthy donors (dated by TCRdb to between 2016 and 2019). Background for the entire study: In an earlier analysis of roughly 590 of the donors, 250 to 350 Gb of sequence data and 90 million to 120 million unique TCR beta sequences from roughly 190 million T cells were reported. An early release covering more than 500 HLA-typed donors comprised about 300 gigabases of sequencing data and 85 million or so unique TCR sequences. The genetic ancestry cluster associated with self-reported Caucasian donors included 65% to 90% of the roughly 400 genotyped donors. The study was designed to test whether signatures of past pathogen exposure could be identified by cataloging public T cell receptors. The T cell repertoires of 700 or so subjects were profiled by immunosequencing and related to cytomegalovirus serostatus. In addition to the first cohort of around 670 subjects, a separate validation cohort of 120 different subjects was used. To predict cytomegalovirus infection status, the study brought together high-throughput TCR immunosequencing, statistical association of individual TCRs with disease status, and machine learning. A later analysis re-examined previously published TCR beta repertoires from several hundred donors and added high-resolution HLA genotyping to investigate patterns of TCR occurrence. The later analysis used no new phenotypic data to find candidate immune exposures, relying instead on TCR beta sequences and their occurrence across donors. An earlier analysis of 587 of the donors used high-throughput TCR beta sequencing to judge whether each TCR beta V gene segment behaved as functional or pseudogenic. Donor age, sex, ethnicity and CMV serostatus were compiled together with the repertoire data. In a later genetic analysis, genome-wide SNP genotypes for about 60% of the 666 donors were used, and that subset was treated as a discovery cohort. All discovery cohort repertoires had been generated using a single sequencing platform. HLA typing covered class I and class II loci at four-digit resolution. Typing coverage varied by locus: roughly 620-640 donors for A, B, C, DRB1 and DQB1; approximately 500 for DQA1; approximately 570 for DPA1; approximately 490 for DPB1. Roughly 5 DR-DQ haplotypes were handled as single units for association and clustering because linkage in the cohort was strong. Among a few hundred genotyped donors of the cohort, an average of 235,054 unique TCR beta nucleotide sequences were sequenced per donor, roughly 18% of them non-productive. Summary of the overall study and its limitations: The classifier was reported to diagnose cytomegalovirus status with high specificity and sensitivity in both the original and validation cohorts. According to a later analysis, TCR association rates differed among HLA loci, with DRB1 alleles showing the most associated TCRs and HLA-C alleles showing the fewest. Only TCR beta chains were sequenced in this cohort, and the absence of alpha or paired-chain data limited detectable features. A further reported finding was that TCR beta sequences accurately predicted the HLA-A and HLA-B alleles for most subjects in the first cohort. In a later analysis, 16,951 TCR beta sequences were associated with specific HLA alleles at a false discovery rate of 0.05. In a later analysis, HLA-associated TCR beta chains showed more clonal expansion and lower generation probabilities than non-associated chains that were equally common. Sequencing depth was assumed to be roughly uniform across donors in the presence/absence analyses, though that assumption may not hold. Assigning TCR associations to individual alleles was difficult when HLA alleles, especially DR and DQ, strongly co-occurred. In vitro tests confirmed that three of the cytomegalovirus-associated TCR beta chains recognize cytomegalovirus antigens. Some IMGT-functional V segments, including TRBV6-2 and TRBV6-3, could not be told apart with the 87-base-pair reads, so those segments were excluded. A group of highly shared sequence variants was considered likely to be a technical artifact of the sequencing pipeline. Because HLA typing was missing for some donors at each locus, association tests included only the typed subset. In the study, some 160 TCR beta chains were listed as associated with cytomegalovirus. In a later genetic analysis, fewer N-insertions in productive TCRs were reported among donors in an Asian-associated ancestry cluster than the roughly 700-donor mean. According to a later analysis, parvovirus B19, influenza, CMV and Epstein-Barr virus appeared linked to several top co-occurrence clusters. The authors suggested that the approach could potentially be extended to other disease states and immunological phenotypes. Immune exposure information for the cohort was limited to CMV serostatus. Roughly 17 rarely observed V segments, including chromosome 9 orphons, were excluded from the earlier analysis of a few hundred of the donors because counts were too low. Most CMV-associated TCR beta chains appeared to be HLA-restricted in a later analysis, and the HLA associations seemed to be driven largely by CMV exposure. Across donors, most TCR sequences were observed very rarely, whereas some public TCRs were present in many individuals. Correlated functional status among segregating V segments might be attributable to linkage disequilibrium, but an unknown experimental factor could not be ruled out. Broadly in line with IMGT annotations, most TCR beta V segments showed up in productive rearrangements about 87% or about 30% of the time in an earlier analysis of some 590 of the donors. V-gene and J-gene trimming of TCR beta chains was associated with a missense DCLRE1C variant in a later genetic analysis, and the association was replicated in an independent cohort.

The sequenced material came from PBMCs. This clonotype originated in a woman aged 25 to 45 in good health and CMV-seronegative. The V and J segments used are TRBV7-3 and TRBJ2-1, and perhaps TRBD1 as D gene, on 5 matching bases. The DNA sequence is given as TGTGCCAGCAGCATCCAGGACACGTCCTACAATGAGCAGTTCTTC. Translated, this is CASSIQDTSYNEQFF.